The clone carrying this T cell receptor beta chain has more than one count but fewer than ten. Antigen unknown. Every specimen held between about 0.9-10 million cryopreserved PBMC. These were thawed and washed before DNA extraction. Germline V CDR1 and CDR2: MNHEY, SMNVEV (reference sequence). Trimming cost V 4 bases and J 6 bases; bases outside gene matches: 6. This CDR3 contains 14 residues. This sample was taken from a study of long-term antiretroviral therapy in people with HIV. Study at large: Collection dates of the earliest samples fall about a decade before the 2015 immediate-ART recommendation. Study observations and caveats: Among HIV repertoires, CDR3 length ranges were narrower than those of controls. Repertoire dominance by clones expanded before ART was seen at all time points.

Sequencing used immunoSEQ v3.0 at survey level. Measured with immunoSEQ multiplex PCR; TCRdb has only the in-frame clones, and not every one. The table has about 22,000 clones, more than 80% seen once. This TCR was sampled from a man aged 25-45 years with HIV. Sequenced here: unsorted PBMCs, sampled roughly 6.2 years after starting antiretroviral therapy. The chain employs TRBV27 and TRBJ1-2; 9 bases agree with TRBD1. Written as DNA, the CDR3 is TGTGCCAGCAGTTCGAGACAGGGGGTGGATGGCTACACCTTC. Translated: CASSSRQGVDGYTF.